These 2 T cell receptor beta chains were sequenced from one sample in a study of blood T cell repertoires in COVID-19. Here immunoSEQ multiplex PCR was the method, and the copy in TCRdb shows in-frame clones only, minus some. Among some 100,000 clones, just over 85% were seen once, and the ten largest hold approximately 2%. Sequencing was done on a sample of peripheral blood. The receptor source for this set is a man in his fifties with COVID-19, enrolled during active disease.

This clone was observed once. The chain has TRBV19 and TRBJ2-1; maybe TRBD2 (6 bases). The ends were cut back, 3 bases at V and 10 bases at J, with 16 bases in the middle. Per germline, CDR1 LNHDA and CDR2 SQIVND (reference sequence). The CDR3 has 14 amino acids. The CDR3 DNA reads TGTGCCAGTAGTATGAGGGCGGGGAGCGGAGAGCAGTTCTTC. Translating it yields CASSMRAGSGEQFF.

The gene calls are TRBV6-5 and TRBJ1-1; TRBD1 matches 8 bases. The CDR3 sequence is 14 residues long. The trim removed 6 bases at V and 3 bases at J, leaving 6 bases unmatched. CDR1 and CDR2 from the germline V gene are MNHEY and SVGAGI. The CDR3 coding sequence is TGTGCCAGCAGCCCGGACAGGGAGTACACTGAAGCTTTCTTT. Its translation: CASSPDREYTEAFF.